Listed below are T cell receptor beta chains from one sample, sequenced in a study of CD8 T cells in ankylosing spondylitis. MiXCR, run by TCRdb on the 5' RACE reads, gives a single entry per CDR3 protein. The sample holds hundreds of thousands of distinct CDR3 sequences, around 11% seen once. Sequencing was carried out using blood, either unsorted or a sorted T cell fraction (not recorded which). Source of these receptors: a male donor with ankylosing spondylitis. The CDR3 runs from the conserved cysteine through the conserved F or W. A D gene is named only where the DNA matches it firmly. Not all rows give a size; the values are once, few, many and, for expanded clones, a class.

size: few; V: TRBV20-1; D: -; J: TRBJ2-4; CDR3: CSARERQLAKNIQYF; DNA: TGCAGTGCCCGAGAAAGGCAGCTAGCCAAAAACATTCAGTACTTC
size: many; V: TRBV7-2; D: -; J: TRBJ1-4; CDR3: CASSLVGDTNEKLFF; DNA: TGTGCCAGCAGCTTAGTAGGGGACACTAATGAAAAACTGTTTTTT
size: many; V: TRBV6-5; D: -; J: TRBJ1-3; CDR3: CASSYSPPRGNTIYF; DNA: TGTGCCAGCAGTTACTCCCCTCCCCGGGGAAACACCATATATTTT
size: -; V: TRBV20-1; D: -; J: TRBJ1-3; CDR3: CSARRAGFSGNTIYF; DNA: TGCAGTGCTAGAAGGGCAGGATTCTCTGGAAACACCATATATTTT
size: -; V: TRBV24-1; D: -; J: TRBJ2-1; CDR3: CATSDPTGNREQFF; DNA: TGTGCCACCAGTGACCCCACAGGGAATCGTGAGCAGTTCTTC
size: few; V: TRBV5-1; D: -; J: TRBJ1-4; CDR3: CASSWTTTNEKLFF; DNA: TGCGCCAGCAGCTGGACAACAACTAATGAAAAACTGTTTTTT
size: -; V: TRBV7-9; D: -; J: TRBJ1-2; CDR3: CASSYPPGGGTFSGYTF; DNA: TGTGCCAGCAGCTACCCCCCCGGGGGGGGGACCTTTAGTGGCTACACCTTC
size: many; V: TRBV7-2; D: -; J: TRBJ2-3; CDR3: CASSLIMTDTQYF; DNA: TGTGCCAGCAGCCTTATCATGACAGATACGCAGTATTTT
size: -; V: TRBV7-9; D: -; J: TRBJ1-5; CDR3: CASSLTGSRPQHF; DNA: TGTGCCAGCAGCTTAACAGGCAGTCGGCCCCAGCATTTT
size: few; V: TRBV10-3; D: TRBD2; J: TRBJ2-2; CDR3: CAIALRGANTGELFF; DNA: TGTGCCATCGCTTTGCGGGGGGCGAACACCGGGGAGCTGTTTTTT
size: -; V: TRBV20-1; D: -; J: TRBJ2-5; CDR3: CSASARETQYF; DNA: TGCAGTGCTTCGGCGAGGGAGACCCAGTACTTC
size: -; V: TRBV5-1; D: -; J: TRBJ2-3; CDR3: CASSFGDLYTDTQYF; DNA: TGCGCCAGCAGCTTCGGGGACTTGTACACAGATACGCAGTATTTT
size: many; V: TRBV20-1; D: -; J: TRBJ1-2; CDR3: CSARVHLNYGYTF; DNA: TGCAGTGCTAGGGTACATCTTAACTATGGCTACACCTTC
size: many; V: TRBV4-3; D: -; J: TRBJ2-7; CDR3: CASSLLPSTYEQYF; DNA: TGCGCCAGCAGCCTCCTTCCAAGTACCTACGAGCAGTACTTC
size: few; V: TRBV29-1; D: -; J: TRBJ2-7; CDR3: CSAGHISYEQYF; DNA: TGCAGCGCGGGACATATATCCTACGAGCAGTACTTC
size: -; V: TRBV27; D: -; J: TRBJ1-6; CDR3: CTSSLRDSNSPLHF; DNA: TGTACCAGCAGTTTACGGGACTCCAATTCACCCCTCCACTTT
size: few; V: TRBV15; D: TRBD1; J: TRBJ2-1; CDR3: CATRQGGYTDEQFF; DNA: TGTGCCACGCGACAGGGCGGGTACACTGATGAGCAGTTCTTC
size: -; V: TRBV24-1; D: -; J: TRBJ2-3; CDR3: CATSDSGQRLDTQYF; DNA: TGTGCCACCAGTGATTCCGGACAGCGGCTAGATACGCAGTATTTT
size: -; V: TRBV20-1; D: -; J: TRBJ2-1; CDR3: CSALGAGSAYEQFF; DNA: TGCAGTGCTTTAGGGGCGGGTTCGGCTTATGAGCAGTTCTTC
size: few; V: TRBV20-1; D: -; J: TRBJ2-1; CDR3: CSAATVNNEQFF; DNA: TGCAGTGCTGCGACGGTTAACAATGAGCAGTTCTTC
size: -; V: TRBV7-3; D: -; J: TRBJ1-6; CDR3: CASSLAGWDSPLHF; DNA: TGTGCCAGCAGCTTAGCAGGGTGGGATTCACCCCTCCACTTT
size: -; V: TRBV12-3/TRBV12-4; D: -; J: TRBJ1-1; CDR3: CASRPGTNTEAFF; DNA: TGTGCCAGCAGACCTGGCACGAACACTGAAGCTTTCTTT
size: many; V: TRBV5-1; D: TRBD1; J: TRBJ2-3; CDR3: CASSGGADDTQYF; DNA: TGCGCCAGCTCAGGGGGCGCGGATGATACGCAGTATTTT
size: many; V: TRBV10-3; D: -; J: TRBJ2-5; CDR3: CAISDGHRTQYF; DNA: TGTGCCATCAGTGACGGCCATCGGACCCAGTACTTC
size: many; V: TRBV20-1; D: -; J: TRBJ2-5; CDR3: CSARASYQETQYF; DNA: TGCAGTGCTAGAGCCTCCTACCAAGAGACCCAGTACTTC
size: -; V: TRBV6-2/TRBV6-3; D: -; J: TRBJ1-1; CDR3: CATDEGGTEAFF; DNA: TGTGCCACCGATGAGGGAGGTACTGAAGCTTTCTTT
size: few; V: TRBV6-2/TRBV6-3; D: TRBD2; J: TRBJ2-7; CDR3: CASRRGAHYEQYF; DNA: TGTGCCAGCAGGCGGGGGGCCCACTACGAGCAGTACTTC
size: many; V: TRBV10-3; D: -; J: TRBJ2-5; CDR3: CAISARDGQETQYF; DNA: TGTGCCATCAGTGCCCGGGACGGCCAAGAGACCCAGTACTTC
size: few; V: TRBV9; D: -; J: TRBJ2-4; CDR3: CASSGGSRGNIQYF; DNA: TGTGCCAGCAGCGGGGGCTCTAGGGGCAACATTCAGTACTTC
size: few; V: TRBV6-1; D: -; J: TRBJ1-1; CDR3: CASPPPPGYGTEAFF; DNA: TGTGCCAGCCCCCCTCCTCCAGGGTATGGGACTGAAGCTTTCTTT
size: few; V: TRBV5-5; D: TRBD2; J: TRBJ2-3; CDR3: CASSLGTSGGAGTDTQYF; DNA: TGTGCCAGCAGCTTAGGGACTAGCGGGGGGGCCGGCACAGATACGCAGTATTTT
size: many; V: TRBV12-3/TRBV12-4; D: -; J: TRBJ2-7; CDR3: CASSLALRHYEQYF; DNA: TGTGCCAGCAGCCTAGCCCTTCGCCACTACGAGCAGTACTTC
size: -; V: TRBV27; D: -; J: TRBJ2-3; CDR3: CASSMYRVENTDTQYF; DNA: TGTGCCAGCAGTATGTACAGGGTGGAAAACACAGATACGCAGTATTTT
size: many; V: TRBV7-2; D: -; J: TRBJ1-5; CDR3: CASSLWNQPQHF; DNA: TGTGCCAGCAGCTTATGGAATCAGCCCCAGCATTTT
size: many; V: TRBV12-3/TRBV12-4; D: -; J: TRBJ1-1; CDR3: CASSSTEAFF; DNA: TGTGCCAGCAGTTCCACTGAAGCTTTCTTT
size: -; V: TRBV5-1; D: TRBD1; J: TRBJ2-2; CDR3: CASSLQGAAGELFF; DNA: TGCGCCAGCAGCTTGCAGGGGGCAGCCGGGGAGCTGTTTTTT
size: few; V: TRBV7-8; D: TRBD1; J: TRBJ2-1; CDR3: CASSPGTAVEYYNEQFF; DNA: TGTGCCAGCAGCCCGGGGACAGCTGTGGAGTATTACAATGAGCAGTTCTTC
size: few; V: TRBV6-2/TRBV6-3; D: TRBD2; J: TRBJ2-1; CDR3: CASSRRGGTYNEQFF; DNA: TGTGCCAGCAGCCGGCGGGGGGGCACCTACAATGAGCAGTTCTTC
size: -; V: TRBV6-2/TRBV6-3; D: -; J: TRBJ2-4; CDR3: CASSLRDMNIQYF; DNA: TGTGCCAGCAGTCTCCGGGACATGAACATTCAGTACTTC
size: many; V: TRBV20-1; D: -; J: TRBJ1-2; CDR3: CSARGHFYGYTF; DNA: TGCAGTGCTAGAGGGCACTTCTATGGCTACACCTTC
size: -; V: TRBV6-1; D: TRBD1; J: TRBJ2-3; CDR3: CASSTAGTGSDTQYF; DNA: TGTGCCAGCAGCACGGCCGGGACAGGGTCAGATACGCAGTATTTT
size: few; V: TRBV11-3; D: -; J: TRBJ2-1; CDR3: CASSLGGGINEQFF; DNA: TGTGCCAGCAGCTTAGGAGGGGGGATCAATGAGCAGTTCTTC
size: many; V: TRBV7-7; D: -; J: TRBJ2-5; CDR3: CASSFAIQETQYF; DNA: TGTGCTAGCAGCTTCGCCATACAAGAGACCCAGTACTTC
size: few; V: TRBV4-3; D: TRBD1; J: TRBJ1-2; CDR3: CASSQSTGGDYGYTF; DNA: TGCGCCAGCAGCCAATCGACAGGGGGCGACTATGGCTACACCTTC
size: few; V: TRBV7-8; D: -; J: TRBJ1-1; CDR3: CASSLVQGKLAEAFF; DNA: TGTGCCAGCAGCTTAGTCCAGGGGAAGTTAGCTGAAGCTTTCTTT